This T cell receptor (beta chain) was recovered during a study of identical twins. V was cut by 4 bases and J by 5 bases, with 15 bases left in between. CDR3 length equals 14 residues. In germline, CDR1 is SGHRS, CDR2 YFSETQ. TCRdb analysed the 5' RACE reads with MiXCR anew, one entry per CDR3 protein. This sample carries hundreds of thousands of distinct CDR3 sequences, 15% to 20% of them seen once, and the ten largest clones take under 15%. This same sample was also taken into another study, of T cells expressing NK-cell markers. That source adds: Alpha-beta TCR T cells were the sole sorting target in several experiments, owing to an anti-gamma-delta TCR antibody.

V and J are TRBV5-1 and TRBJ2-5; no definite D call. The clonotype originates from a woman between 18 and 30 years old in good health. The sequencing input was PBMCs. CDR3: CASSPAVNLETQYF. The CDR3 DNA reads as TGCGCCAGCAGCCCCGCGGTCAATTTGGAGACCCAGTACTTC.